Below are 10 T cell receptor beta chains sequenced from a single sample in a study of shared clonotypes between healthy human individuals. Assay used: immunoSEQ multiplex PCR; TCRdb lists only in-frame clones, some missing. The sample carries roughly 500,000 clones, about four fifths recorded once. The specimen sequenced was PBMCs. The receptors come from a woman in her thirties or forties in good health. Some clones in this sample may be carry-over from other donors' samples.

This chain's CDR3 is CASSSRLAGGSYNEQFF. DNA for the CDR3: TGTGCCAGCAGCTCCCGACTAGCGGGAGGGTCCTACAATGAGCAGTTCTTC. The chain recombines TRBV7-2 with TRBJ2-1; 14 nucleotides align to TRBD2. The junction had 3 bases not matched to a gene; V was cut back by 4 bases and J by 1 base. The CDR3 sequence is 17 residues long. Germline V gives CDR1 SGHTA, CDR2 FQGNSA.

In DNA, the CDR3 is TGTGCCAGCAGCAAATCGTCAGGCGGGGATGAAAAACTGTTTTTT. Protein: CASSKSSGGDEKLFF. This chain uses TRBV21-1 with TRBJ1-4. TRBV21-1 is a pseudogene. The CDR3 sequence is 15 residues long.

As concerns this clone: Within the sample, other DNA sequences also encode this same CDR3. The CDR3: CASSIVYSGNTIYF. As DNA, the CDR3 is TGTGCCAGTAGTATCGTCTACTCTGGAAACACCATATATTTT. The V and J genes are TRBV19 and TRBJ1-3; no firm D call. The V end was cut by 3 bases, the J end by 0 bases, with 6 bases between. The CDR3 is made up of 14 amino acids. From germline, CDR1 is LNHDA and CDR2 SQIVND (reference sequence).

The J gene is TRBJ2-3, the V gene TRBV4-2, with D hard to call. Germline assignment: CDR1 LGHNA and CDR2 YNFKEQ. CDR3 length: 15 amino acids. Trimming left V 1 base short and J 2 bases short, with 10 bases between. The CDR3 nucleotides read TGTGCCAGCAGCCAAGGTAAAGCGAACACAGATACGCAGTATTTT. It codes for CASSQGKANTDTQYF.

CDR3 nucleotides: TGTGCCTGGAGTGTGACTAGCCTCGAGCAGTACTTC. It is translated as CAWSVTSLEQYF. The genes are TRBV30 and TRBJ2-7, with 7 bases identical to TRBD2. Germline CDR1 reads GTSNPN; CDR2 reads SVGIG (reference sequence). The CDR3 is 12 residues long. With V trimmed by 0 bases and J by 6 bases, 2 bases remained unmatched.

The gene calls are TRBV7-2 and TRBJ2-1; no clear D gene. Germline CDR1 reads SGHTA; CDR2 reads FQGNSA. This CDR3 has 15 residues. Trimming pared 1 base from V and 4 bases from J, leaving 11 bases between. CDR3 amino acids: CASSLEARRYNEQFF. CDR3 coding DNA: TGTGCCAGCAGCTTAGAGGCTAGGAGATACAATGAGCAGTTCTTC.

CDR3 bases: TGTGCCAGCATGGCATGGTCTGGCTCTGGGGCCAACGTCCTGACTTTC. It translates to CASMAWSGSGANVLTF. The chain links TRBV27 to TRBJ2-6; D remains ambiguous. The germline CDR1 and CDR2 sequences are MNHEY and SMNVEV (reference sequence). Between the trimmed V and J ends, which lost 7 bases and 0 bases, there was a span of 13 bases. The CDR3 sequence is 16 residues long. Supplemented by reference TRBV27 and TRBJ2-6, the full variable domain reads EAQVTQNPRYLITVTGKKLTVTCSQNMNHEYMSWYRQDPGLGLRQIYYSMNVEVTDKGDVPEGYKVSRKEKRNFPLILESPSPNQTSLYFCASMAWSGSGANVLTFGAGSRLTVL.

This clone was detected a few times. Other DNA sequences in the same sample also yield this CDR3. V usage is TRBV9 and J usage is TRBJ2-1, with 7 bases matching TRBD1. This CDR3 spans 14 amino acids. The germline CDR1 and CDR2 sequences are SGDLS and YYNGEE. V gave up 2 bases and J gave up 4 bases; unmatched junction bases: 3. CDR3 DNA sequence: TGTGCCAGCAGCGTGGGGGACAGTTACAATGAGCAGTTCTTC. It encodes CASSVGDSYNEQFF.

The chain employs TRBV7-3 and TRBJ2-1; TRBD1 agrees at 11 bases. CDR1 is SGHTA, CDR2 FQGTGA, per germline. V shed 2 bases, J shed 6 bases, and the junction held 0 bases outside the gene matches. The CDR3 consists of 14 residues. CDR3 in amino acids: CASSLGTGGNEQFF. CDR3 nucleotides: TGTGCCAGCAGCTTAGGGACAGGGGGCAATGAGCAGTTCTTC.

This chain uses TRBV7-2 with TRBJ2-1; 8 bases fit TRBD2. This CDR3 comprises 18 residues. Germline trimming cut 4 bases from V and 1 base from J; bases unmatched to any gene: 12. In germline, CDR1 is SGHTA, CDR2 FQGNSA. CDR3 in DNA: TGTGCCAGCAGCTCAAAGGGGTATCGGGAGGGGTCCTACAATGAGCAGTTCTTC. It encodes CASSSKGYREGSYNEQFF. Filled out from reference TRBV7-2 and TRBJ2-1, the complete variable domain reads GAGVSQSPSNKVTEKGKDVELRCDPISGHTALYWYRQSLGQGLEFLIYFQGNSAPDKSGLPSDRFSAERTGGSVSTLTIQRTQQEDSAVYLCASSSKGYREGSYNEQFFGPGTRLTVL.